A selection of T cell receptor beta chains follows, all from one sample in a study of early T cells in non-severe SARS-CoV-2 infection. TCRdb re-analysed the 5' RACE reads in MiXCR, keeping a single row per CDR3 protein. The sample lists roughly 63,000 distinct CDR3 sequences; roughly 13% were seen once. The material sequenced was whole blood. The receptors were gathered from an adult who was a healthcare worker with PCR-confirmed SARS-CoV-2 infection or an uninfected control (not recorded which). Both conserved end residues are part of each CDR3. Fields, in order: J gene, clone size, D gene, V gene, CDR3 protein, CDR3 DNA. D genes are given only for firm matches. Clone size is given for some rows only: seen once, a few or many times, or a class if the clone is expanded.

j_call: TRBJ1-6; clone_size: many; d_call: NA; v_call: TRBV6-6; cdr3_aa: CASSYEGGVRSPLHF; cdr3_nt: TGTGCCAGCAGTTACGAGGGGGGGGTTCGTTCACCCCTCCACTTT
j_call: TRBJ2-3; clone_size: many; d_call: TRBD1; v_call: TRBV6-4; cdr3_aa: CASSSGQTSTDTQYF; cdr3_nt: TGTGCCAGCAGTTCGGGACAGACGAGCACAGATACGCAGTATTTT
j_call: TRBJ1-2; clone_size: NA; d_call: TRBD1; v_call: TRBV5-1; cdr3_aa: CASSSGQGYGYTF; cdr3_nt: TGCGCCAGCAGCTCCGGACAGGGCTATGGCTACACCTTC
j_call: TRBJ2-3; clone_size: few; d_call: TRBD1; v_call: TRBV7-9; cdr3_aa: CASSTTSYNRGGTDTQYF; cdr3_nt: TGTGCCAGCAGCACAACATCCTATAACAGGGGGGGCACAGATACGCAGTATTTT
j_call: TRBJ2-1; clone_size: NA; d_call: TRBD1; v_call: TRBV11-2; cdr3_aa: CASSLETGTYNEQFF; cdr3_nt: TGTGCCAGCAGCTTAGAGACAGGGACCTACAATGAGCAGTTCTTC
j_call: TRBJ2-1; clone_size: many; d_call: NA; v_call: TRBV3-1; cdr3_aa: CASSQKESTGKFNEQFF; cdr3_nt: TGTGCCAGCAGCCAAAAGGAAAGTACAGGGAAGTTTAATGAGCAGTTCTTC
j_call: TRBJ2-3; clone_size: few; d_call: TRBD2; v_call: TRBV13; cdr3_aa: CASSPPMRSGDSTDTQYF; cdr3_nt: TGTGCCAGCAGCCCCCCGATGCGTAGCGGGGATAGCACAGATACGCAGTATTTT
j_call: TRBJ2-5; clone_size: many; d_call: TRBD2; v_call: TRBV4-3; cdr3_aa: CASSDRLAVQETQYF; cdr3_nt: TGCGCCAGCAGCGATCGACTAGCGGTACAAGAGACCCAGTACTTC
j_call: TRBJ2-3; clone_size: many; d_call: NA; v_call: TRBV14; cdr3_aa: CASSQVDTQYF; cdr3_nt: TGTGCCAGCAGCCAAGTGGATACGCAGTATTTT
j_call: TRBJ2-7; clone_size: NA; d_call: TRBD2; v_call: TRBV29-1; cdr3_aa: CSVEDPRGAIYEQYF; cdr3_nt: TGCAGCGTTGAAGATCCGCGGGGGGCAATATACGAGCAGTACTTC
j_call: TRBJ1-1; clone_size: NA; d_call: NA; v_call: TRBV7-2; cdr3_aa: CASSLEVNTEAFF; cdr3_nt: TGTGCCAGCAGCCTCGAGGTGAACACTGAAGCTTTCTTT
j_call: TRBJ2-7; clone_size: NA; d_call: NA; v_call: TRBV30; cdr3_aa: CAWSVGDFYEQYF; cdr3_nt: TGTGCCTGGAGTGTAGGTGATTTCTACGAGCAGTACTTC
j_call: TRBJ2-6; clone_size: many; d_call: TRBD1; v_call: TRBV12-3/TRBV12-4; cdr3_aa: CASSLTGAGGAGANVLTF; cdr3_nt: TGTGCCAGCAGTTTAACAGGGGCAGGGGGCGCCGGGGCCAACGTCCTGACTTTC
j_call: TRBJ2-1; clone_size: many; d_call: TRBD2; v_call: TRBV6-2/TRBV6-3; cdr3_aa: CASSPGLGYNEQFF; cdr3_nt: TGTGCCAGCAGTCCGGGACTAGGGTACAATGAGCAGTTCTTC
j_call: TRBJ1-1; clone_size: many; d_call: NA; v_call: TRBV6-5; cdr3_aa: CASSSLMLASEAFF; cdr3_nt: TGTGCCAGCAGTAGCCTAATGCTAGCGTCTGAAGCTTTCTTT
j_call: TRBJ1-1; clone_size: many; d_call: TRBD1; v_call: TRBV9; cdr3_aa: CASSPRDSTEAFF; cdr3_nt: TGTGCCAGCAGCCCGCGGGACAGCACTGAAGCTTTCTTT
j_call: TRBJ2-5; clone_size: NA; d_call: TRBD2; v_call: TRBV11-2; cdr3_aa: CASSLGSPGGAMIKTQYF; cdr3_nt: TGTGCCAGCAGCTTAGGATCTCCCGGGGGGGCCATGATAAAGACCCAGTACTTC
j_call: TRBJ1-1; clone_size: many; d_call: NA; v_call: TRBV5-1; cdr3_aa: CASSLDTGRERGFF; cdr3_nt: TGCGCCAGCAGCTTGGATACGGGCCGCGAAAGGGGTTTCTTT
j_call: TRBJ2-7; clone_size: many; d_call: NA; v_call: TRBV7-8; cdr3_aa: CASTLGHPFSYEQYF; cdr3_nt: TGTGCCAGCACGCTAGGACACCCTTTCTCCTACGAGCAGTACTTC
j_call: TRBJ1-2; clone_size: NA; d_call: NA; v_call: TRBV9; cdr3_aa: CASSVGYGYTF; cdr3_nt: TGTGCCAGCAGCGTTGGCTATGGCTACACCTTC
j_call: TRBJ2-5; clone_size: few; d_call: TRBD2; v_call: TRBV20-1; cdr3_aa: CSARPGTILQETQYF; cdr3_nt: TGCAGTGCCAGACCCGGGACTATCCTACAAGAGACCCAGTACTTC
j_call: TRBJ2-3; clone_size: few; d_call: TRBD2; v_call: TRBV4-2; cdr3_aa: CASSQTSGGKEDTQYF; cdr3_nt: TGTGCCAGCAGCCAAACTAGCGGGGGGAAAGAAGATACGCAGTATTTT
j_call: TRBJ1-1; clone_size: many; d_call: NA; v_call: TRBV10-2; cdr3_aa: CASSGGVGTEAFF; cdr3_nt: TGCGCCAGCAGTGGAGGGGTAGGGACTGAAGCTTTCTTT
j_call: TRBJ2-3; clone_size: many; d_call: TRBD2; v_call: TRBV3-1; cdr3_aa: CASSQQGLAGDTDTQYF; cdr3_nt: TGTGCCAGCAGCCAACAAGGACTAGCGGGGGACACAGATACGCAGTATTTT
j_call: TRBJ2-3; clone_size: many; d_call: NA; v_call: TRBV5-1; cdr3_aa: CASSLSGPVFTDTQYF; cdr3_nt: TGCGCCAGCAGCTTGTCGGGTCCAGTTTTCACAGATACGCAGTATTTT
j_call: TRBJ2-7; clone_size: many; d_call: TRBD1; v_call: TRBV9; cdr3_aa: CASSVGQGNYEQYF; cdr3_nt: TGTGCCAGCAGCGTAGGACAGGGGAACTACGAGCAGTACTTC
j_call: TRBJ1-2; clone_size: many; d_call: NA; v_call: TRBV10-1; cdr3_aa: CASSRTANYGYTF; cdr3_nt: TGCGCCAGCAGTCGGACGGCTAACTATGGCTACACCTTC
j_call: TRBJ2-3; clone_size: NA; d_call: TRBD2; v_call: TRBV29-1; cdr3_aa: CSVETGLAGFTDTQYF; cdr3_nt: TGCAGCGTTGAGACGGGACTAGCGGGGTTCACAGATACGCAGTATTTT
j_call: TRBJ1-6; clone_size: many; d_call: NA; v_call: TRBV6-1; cdr3_aa: CASSEPPAGVNSPLHF; cdr3_nt: TGTGCCAGCAGTGAACCCCCGGCAGGGGTGAATTCACCCCTCCACTTT
j_call: TRBJ1-1; clone_size: many; d_call: NA; v_call: TRBV6-2/TRBV6-3; cdr3_aa: CASSYNDFEDTEAFF; cdr3_nt: TGTGCCAGCAGTTACAATGACTTCGAGGACACTGAAGCTTTCTTT
j_call: TRBJ1-3; clone_size: NA; d_call: NA; v_call: TRBV25-1; cdr3_aa: CASRQTGAGLSGNTIYF; cdr3_nt: TGTGCCAGCAGGCAAACCGGGGCAGGCCTCTCTGGAAACACCATATATTTT
j_call: TRBJ2-4; clone_size: NA; d_call: NA; v_call: TRBV15; cdr3_aa: CATSRGTGPAGNIQYF; cdr3_nt: TGTGCCACCAGCAGGGGGACAGGCCCAGCGGGGAACATTCAGTACTTC
j_call: TRBJ2-3; clone_size: many; d_call: TRBD2; v_call: TRBV12-3/TRBV12-4; cdr3_aa: CASSQLTLAGTDTQYF; cdr3_nt: TGTGCCAGCAGTCAGCTGACACTAGCGGGGACAGATACGCAGTATTTT
j_call: TRBJ2-7; clone_size: few; d_call: TRBD2; v_call: TRBV6-1; cdr3_aa: CASRRDGGAYEQYF; cdr3_nt: TGTGCCAGCAGGAGGGACGGGGGGGCCTACGAGCAGTACTTC
j_call: TRBJ1-1; clone_size: many; d_call: NA; v_call: TRBV5-8; cdr3_aa: CASSHSSGESTEAFF; cdr3_nt: TGTGCCAGCAGCCACTCATCGGGGGAGTCCACTGAAGCTTTCTTT
j_call: TRBJ1-1; clone_size: many; d_call: NA; v_call: TRBV3-1; cdr3_aa: CASSPSARRAFF; cdr3_nt: TGTGCCAGCAGCCCCTCGGCGCGGCGGGCTTTCTTT
j_call: TRBJ1-2; clone_size: few; d_call: TRBD1; v_call: TRBV7-8; cdr3_aa: CASSPGGYTYNYGYTF; cdr3_nt: TGTGCCAGCAGCCCAGGGGGCTACACATATAACTATGGCTACACCTTC
j_call: TRBJ1-2; clone_size: few; d_call: TRBD1; v_call: TRBV7-6; cdr3_aa: CASSLVTGDGYTF; cdr3_nt: TGTGCCAGCAGCTTAGTCACAGGGGATGGCTACACCTTC
j_call: TRBJ2-1; clone_size: many; d_call: NA; v_call: TRBV7-6; cdr3_aa: CASSLTRADNSYNEQFF; cdr3_nt: TGTGCCAGCAGCTTAACGAGGGCGGATAACTCCTACAATGAGCAGTTCTTC
j_call: TRBJ1-1; clone_size: many; d_call: NA; v_call: TRBV6-6; cdr3_aa: CASSYSVGRMNTEAFF; cdr3_nt: TGTGCCAGCAGTTACTCGGTAGGGCGGATGAACACTGAAGCTTTCTTT
j_call: TRBJ1-1; clone_size: many; d_call: NA; v_call: TRBV6-5; cdr3_aa: CASSALRDTEAFF; cdr3_nt: TGTGCCAGCAGTGCCCTCAGGGATACTGAAGCTTTCTTT
j_call: TRBJ2-2; clone_size: many; d_call: NA; v_call: TRBV12-3/TRBV12-4; cdr3_aa: CASTMWVNTGELFF; cdr3_nt: TGTGCCAGCACAATGTGGGTGAACACCGGGGAGCTGTTTTTT
j_call: TRBJ1-1; clone_size: many; d_call: NA; v_call: TRBV29-1; cdr3_aa: CSVEEVRQRGAEAFF; cdr3_nt: TGCAGCGTTGAAGAAGTACGACAGAGGGGAGCTGAAGCTTTCTTT
j_call: TRBJ2-3; clone_size: few; d_call: NA; v_call: TRBV12-3/TRBV12-4; cdr3_aa: CASTPGPRTDTQYF; cdr3_nt: TGTGCCAGCACTCCAGGCCCACGGACAGATACGCAGTATTTT
j_call: TRBJ1-3; clone_size: NA; d_call: NA; v_call: TRBV12-3/TRBV12-4; cdr3_aa: CASSLVPRGRIGNTMYF; cdr3_nt: TGTGCCAGCAGTTTAGTGCCAAGGGGCCGAATTGGAAACACCATGTATTTT